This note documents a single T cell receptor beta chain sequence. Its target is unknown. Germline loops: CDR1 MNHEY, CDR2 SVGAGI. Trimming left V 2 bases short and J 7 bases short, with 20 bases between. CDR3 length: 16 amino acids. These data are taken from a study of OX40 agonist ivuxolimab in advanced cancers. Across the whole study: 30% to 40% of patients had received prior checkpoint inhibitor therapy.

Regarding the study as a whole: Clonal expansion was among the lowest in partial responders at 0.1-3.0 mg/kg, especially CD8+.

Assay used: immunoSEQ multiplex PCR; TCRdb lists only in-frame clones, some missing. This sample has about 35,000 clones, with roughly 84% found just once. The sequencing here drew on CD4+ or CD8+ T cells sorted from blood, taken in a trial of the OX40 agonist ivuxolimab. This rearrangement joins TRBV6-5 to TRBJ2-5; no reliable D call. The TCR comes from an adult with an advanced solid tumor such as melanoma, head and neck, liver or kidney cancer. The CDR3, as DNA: TGTGCCAGCAGTTACCGTTGGTCGGACCAGAAAGGGACCCAGTACTTC. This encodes CASSYRWSDQKGTQYF.